These 14 T cell receptor beta chains originate from one sample sequenced in a study of blood T cell repertoires in COVID-19. The data were produced by immunoSEQ multiplex PCR, yet TCRdb's version contains in-frame clones alone and is incomplete. The table includes some 350,000 clones, 88% detected once. Specimen: PBMCs or T cells enriched from blood (not recorded which). These receptors all stem from a man aged 30 to 45 who had recovered from COVID-19.

This sequence joins TRBV4-2 and TRBJ2-3; TRBD2 matches at 15 bases. The CDR3 consists of 17 residues. The junction had 6 bases not matched to a gene; V was cut back by 3 bases and J by 5 bases. The germline gives CDR1 LGHNA, CDR2 YNFKEQ. CDR3 in amino acids: CASSQGLAGGIRDTQYF. CDR3 in DNA: TGTGCCAGCAGCCAGGGACTAGCGGGGGGAATTAGAGATACGCAGTATTTT.

This rearrangement joins TRBV7-6 to TRBJ1-1; D is unresolved. Germline CDR1 and CDR2: SGHVS and FNYEAQ. Trimming removed 1 base from V and 2 bases from J, with 11 bases in between. The CDR3 extends over 15 amino acids. CDR3 DNA sequence: TGTGCCAGCAGCTTAGAGGCGGAACTCAACACTGAAGCTTTCTTT. Its protein product is CASSLEAELNTEAFF. Combining the CDR3 with reference TRBV7-6 and TRBJ1-1 gives the whole variable domain GAGVSQSPRYKVTKRGQDVALRCDPISGHVSLYWYRQALGQGPEFLTYFNYEAQQDKSGLPNDRFSAERPEGSISTLTIQRTEQRDSAMYRCASSLEAELNTEAFFGQGTRLTVV.

V is TRBV7-8 and J is TRBJ1-6; tentative D call: TRBD1 (6 bases). Deletions cut 2 bases from V and 5 bases from J, with 7 bases between. This CDR3 comprises 14 residues. CDR1 is SGHVS and CDR2 is FQNEAQ in the germline V gene. Here the CDR3 reads CASSLTGNNSPLHF. The CDR3 coding sequence is TGTGCCAGCAGCTTAACAGGGAATAATTCACCCCTCCACTTT.

The CDR3 nucleotides read TGCGCCAGCAGCTTGCGTCCCGATACTAGCACAGATACGCAGTATTTT. This gives the protein CASSLRPDTSTDTQYF. The rearrangement joins TRBV5-1 to TRBJ2-3, with D hard to call. V was clipped by 1 base and J by 0 bases, with 12 bases between them. The CDR3 consists of 16 residues. The germline V gene has CDR1 SGHRS and CDR2 YFSETQ. Looking up the rest from reference TRBV5-1 and TRBJ2-3 gives the full variable domain: KAGVTQTPRYLIKTRGQQVTLSCSPISGHRSVSWYQQTPGQGLQFLFEYFSETQRNKGNFPGRFSGRQFSNSRSEMNVSTLELGDSALYLCASSLRPDTSTDTQYFGPGTRLTVL.

Comments on this clone: Its ends do not fully match the called genes, so a read error is possible. The gene calls are TRBV7-2 and TRBJ1-2; D gene uncertain. The V gene's germline CDR1 is SGHTA and CDR2 FQGNSA. This CDR3 is 8 amino acids long. DNA of the CDR3: TGTGCCAACCTGACAAGTCTCTTC. It yields the protein CANLTSLF.

The chain couples TRBV13 to TRBJ2-3, with 7 bases fitting TRBD1. V gave up 5 bases and J gave up 2 bases; unmatched junction bases: 10. The CDR3 loop spans 16 amino acids. The V gene's germline CDR1 is PRHDT and CDR2 FYEKMQ (reference sequence). The CDR3 DNA reads as TGTGCCAGCAGCCCCCCTGGGACAGTATACACAGATACGCAGTATTTT. This sequence encodes CASSPPGTVYTDTQYF.

DNA for the CDR3: TGTGCCAGCGGCCTAGGGAGGTACACTGAAGCTTTCTTT. Translation: CASGLGRYTEAFF. The chain combines TRBV6-5 with TRBJ1-1, with unresolved D. The CDR3 consists of 13 residues. In germline, CDR1 is MNHEY, CDR2 SVGAGI. V dropped 8 bases and J dropped 3 bases, with 13 bases sitting between them.

The CDR3 DNA follows: TGTGCCACCAGTGACCCCGGGACTGAAGCTTTCTTT. Its translation is CATSDPGTEAFF. The chain links TRBV24-1 to TRBJ1-1; D gene ambiguous. CDR1 and CDR2 (germline): KGHDR, SFDVKD. V lost 4 bases and J 5 bases, leaving 7 bases between the germline ends. CDR3 length equals 12 residues.

The V gene is TRBV5-8, the J gene TRBJ1-1; possible D gene TRBD1, 5 bases. Germline CDR1 is SGHTS and CDR2 is YDEGEE. The CDR3 is 15 residues long. V lost 4 bases and J lost 2, with 15 bases in between. Written as DNA, the CDR3 is TGTGCCAGCAGCGAGCCCGGGAGGGGTAACACTGAAGCTTTCTTT. Its protein product is CASSEPGRGNTEAFF.

The J gene is TRBJ2-1, the V gene TRBV5-6; TRBD2 agrees at 8 bases. This CDR3 has 15 amino acids. Trimming at V came to 8 bases and at J to 4 bases, leaving 11 bases not matched to a gene. Per germline, CDR1 SGHDT and CDR2 YYEEEE. The DNA of the CDR3 is TGTGCCAGTACCCCCGGGGGGGCTTTGTACAATGAGCAGTTCTTC. Its translation: CASTPGGALYNEQFF.

This clone was counted between two and nine times. The chain is built from TRBV5-1 and TRBJ2-7, with TRBD1 matching over 7 bases. Germline V gene data show CDR1 as SGHRS and CDR2 as YFSETQ. The CDR3 loop spans 14 amino acids. The J segment lost 2 bases and the V segment lost 0 bases, leaving 2 bases of the junction unmatched. The CDR3 sequence: CASSLDRGPYEQYF. CDR3 in DNA: TGCGCCAGCAGCTTGGACAGGGGACCCTACGAGCAGTACTTC.

The CDR3 coding sequence is TGTGCCAGCAGCGCCGGGGGGGCCCTCGAGACCCAGTACTTC. This gives the protein CASSAGGALETQYF. The chain recombines TRBV11-2 with TRBJ2-5; 8 nucleotides line up with TRBD2. Per germline, CDR1 SGHAT and CDR2 FQNNGV. Losses at the gene ends were 5 bases for V and 5 bases for J; bases not matched to a gene: 7. This CDR3 has 14 residues.

The rearrangement joins TRBV10-3 to TRBJ1-3, with D maybe TRBD1 (6 bases). Germline assignment: CDR1 ENHRY and CDR2 SYGVKD. Trimming stripped 2 bases from V and 0 bases from J, with 20 bases between. The CDR3 consists of 19 residues. This CDR3 reads CAISEASGTPVLSGNTIYF. The CDR3 nucleotides read TGTGCCATCAGTGAGGCCTCCGGGACACCGGTTCTCTCTGGAAACACCATATATTTT.

The V call is TRBV2, the J call TRBJ1-2, with 9 positions matching TRBD1. V was clipped by 6 bases and J by 7 bases; unmatched bases: 6. The CDR3 extends over 13 amino acids. Germline V gene data show CDR1 as SNHLY and CDR2 as FYNNEI. The CDR3 protein is CASSGTGGSGYTF. The DNA of the CDR3 is TGTGCCAGCAGCGGTACAGGGGGCTCTGGCTACACCTTC. The full variable domain, with the rest looked up from reference TRBV2 and TRBJ1-2, is EPEVTQTPSHQVTQMGQEVILRCVPISNHLYFYWYRQILGQKVEFLVSFYNNEISEKSEIFDDQFSVERPDGSNFTLKIRSTKLEDSAMYFCASSGTGGSGYTFGSGTRLTVV.